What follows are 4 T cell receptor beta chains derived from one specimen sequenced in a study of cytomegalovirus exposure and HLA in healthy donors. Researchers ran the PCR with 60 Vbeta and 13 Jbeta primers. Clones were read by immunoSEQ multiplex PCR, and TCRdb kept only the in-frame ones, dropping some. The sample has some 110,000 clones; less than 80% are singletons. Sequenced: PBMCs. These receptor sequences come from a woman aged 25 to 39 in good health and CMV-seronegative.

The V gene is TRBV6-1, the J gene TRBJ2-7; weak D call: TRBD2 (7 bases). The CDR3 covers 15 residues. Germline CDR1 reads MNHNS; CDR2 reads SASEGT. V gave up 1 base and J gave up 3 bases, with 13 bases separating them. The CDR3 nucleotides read TGTGCCAGCAGTGAAGGGGGGGGCGCAGGCTACGAGCAGTACTTC. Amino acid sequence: CASSEGGGAGYEQYF.

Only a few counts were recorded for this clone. The CDR3 protein is CASSLGDRGYSNQPQHF. The CDR3 DNA follows: TGTGCCAGCAGTTTAGGGGACAGGGGATATAGCAATCAGCCCCAGCATTTT. The chain has TRBV28 and TRBJ1-5; 10 bases are a match to TRBD1. Trimming took 2 bases from V and 0 from J; bases not matched to a gene: 4. The germline gives CDR1 MDHEN, CDR2 SYDVKM. CDR3 length: 17 amino acids.

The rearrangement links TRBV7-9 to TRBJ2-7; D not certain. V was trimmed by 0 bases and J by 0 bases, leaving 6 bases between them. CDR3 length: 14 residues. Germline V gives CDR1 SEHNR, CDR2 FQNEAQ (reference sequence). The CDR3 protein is CASSLATGSYEQYF. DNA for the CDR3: TGTGCCAGCAGCTTAGCGACGGGCTCCTACGAGCAGTACTTC.

CDR3 sequence: CASSRTGEGGYTF. CDR3 coding DNA: TGTGCCAGCAGCCGGACAGGGGAGGGTGGCTACACCTTC. The chain employs TRBV14 and TRBJ1-2; TRBD1 aligns across 9 bases. With 4 bases clipped from V and 7 bases from J, the junction kept 4 bases outside the gene matches. The CDR3 spans 13 residues. The germline V gene has CDR1 SGHDN and CDR2 FVKESK. Full variable domain (remainder filled in from reference TRBV14 and TRBJ1-2): EAGVTQFPSHSVIEKGQTVTLRCDPISGHDNLYWYRRVMGKEIKFLLHFVKESKQDESGMPNNRFLAERTGGTYSTLKVQPAELEDSGVYFCASSRTGEGGYTFGSGTRLTVV.